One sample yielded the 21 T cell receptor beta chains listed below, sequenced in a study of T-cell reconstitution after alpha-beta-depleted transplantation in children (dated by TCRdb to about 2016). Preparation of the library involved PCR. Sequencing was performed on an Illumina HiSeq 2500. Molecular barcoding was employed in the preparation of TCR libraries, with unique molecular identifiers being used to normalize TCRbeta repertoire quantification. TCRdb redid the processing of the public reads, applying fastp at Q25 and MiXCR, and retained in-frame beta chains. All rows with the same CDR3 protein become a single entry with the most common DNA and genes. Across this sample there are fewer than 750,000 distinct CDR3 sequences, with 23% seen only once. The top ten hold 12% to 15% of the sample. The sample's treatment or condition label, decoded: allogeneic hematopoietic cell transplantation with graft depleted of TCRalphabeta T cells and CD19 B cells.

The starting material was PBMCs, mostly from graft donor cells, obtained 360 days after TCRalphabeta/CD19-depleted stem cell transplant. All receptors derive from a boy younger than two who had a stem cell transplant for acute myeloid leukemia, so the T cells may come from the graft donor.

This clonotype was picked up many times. Here the CDR3 reads CASSELRQGGKETQYF. The CDR3 bases are TGTGCCAGCAGTGAACTACGACAGGGCGGTAAAGAGACCCAGTACTTC. The J gene is TRBJ2-5, the V gene TRBV6-1, with 7 bases matching TRBD1. The length of the CDR3 is 16 residues. In germline, CDR1 is MNHNS, CDR2 SASEGT. After removal of 2 bases from V and 3 bases from J, the junction contained 9 bases not matched to a gene.

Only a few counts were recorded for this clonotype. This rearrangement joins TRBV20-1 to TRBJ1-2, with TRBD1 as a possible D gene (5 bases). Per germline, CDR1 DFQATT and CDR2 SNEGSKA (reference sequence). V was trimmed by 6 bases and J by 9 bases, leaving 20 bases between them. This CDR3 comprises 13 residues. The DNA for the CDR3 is TGCAGTGCCCCTTCCCGGACAACGAGGAGCTACACCTTC. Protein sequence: CSAPSRTTRSYTF.

This CDR3 is CAISDRTGPHEQYF. The CDR3 nucleotides are TGTGCCATCAGTGATCGGACAGGGCCCCACGAGCAGTACTTC. The rearrangement joins TRBV10-3 to TRBJ2-7, with 8 bases matching TRBD1. Looked up from germline, CDR1 is ENHRY and CDR2 is SYGVKD. CDR3 length: 14 amino acids. The trim removed 3 bases at V and 5 bases at J, leaving 6 bases unmatched.

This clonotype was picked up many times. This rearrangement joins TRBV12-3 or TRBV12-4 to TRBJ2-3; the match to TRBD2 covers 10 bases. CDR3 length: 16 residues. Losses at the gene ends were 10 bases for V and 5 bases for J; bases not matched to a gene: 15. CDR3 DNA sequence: TGTGCCACGAAGCGGGGGGGCGCGGTTCATCAAGATACGCAGTATTTT. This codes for CATKRGGAVHQDTQYF.

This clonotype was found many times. CDR3 in DNA: TGTGCCATCAACGCAGGGAGGGAGCAGTTCTTC. As protein: CAINAGREQFF. The V gene is TRBV7-2, the J gene TRBJ2-1; a weak D match, TRBD2 (6 bases). V lost 10 bases to trimming and J lost 10 bases, with 14 bases between them. The V gene's germline CDR1 is SGHTA and CDR2 FQGNSA. CDR3 size: 11 residues.

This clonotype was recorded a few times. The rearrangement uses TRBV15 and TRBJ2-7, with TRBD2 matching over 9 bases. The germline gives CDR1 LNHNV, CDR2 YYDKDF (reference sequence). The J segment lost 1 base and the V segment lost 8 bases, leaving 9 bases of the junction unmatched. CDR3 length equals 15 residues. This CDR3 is CATQQISGGSYEQYF. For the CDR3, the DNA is TGTGCCACCCAACAAATTAGCGGGGGATCCTACGAGCAGTACTTC.

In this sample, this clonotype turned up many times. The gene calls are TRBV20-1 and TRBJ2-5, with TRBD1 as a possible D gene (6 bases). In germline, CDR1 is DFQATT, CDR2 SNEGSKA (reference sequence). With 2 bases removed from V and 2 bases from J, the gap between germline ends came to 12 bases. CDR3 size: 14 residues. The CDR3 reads CSARRDTQQETQYF. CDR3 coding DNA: TGCAGTGCTAGACGGGACACCCAACAAGAGACCCAGTACTTC.

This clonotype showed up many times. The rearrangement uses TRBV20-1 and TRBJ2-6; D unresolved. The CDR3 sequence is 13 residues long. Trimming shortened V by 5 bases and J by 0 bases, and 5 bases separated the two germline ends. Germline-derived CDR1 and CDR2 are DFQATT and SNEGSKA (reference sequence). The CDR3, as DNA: TGCAGTGCTCCCCGCTCTGGGGCCAACGTCCTGACTTTC. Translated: CSAPRSGANVLTF.

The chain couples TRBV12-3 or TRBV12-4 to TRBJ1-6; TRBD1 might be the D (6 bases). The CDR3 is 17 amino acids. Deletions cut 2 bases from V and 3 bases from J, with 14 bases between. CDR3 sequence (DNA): TGTGCCAGCAGTTTATTAGGGGGAAAGGGCTATAATTCACCCCTCCACTTT. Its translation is CASSLLGGKGYNSPLHF.

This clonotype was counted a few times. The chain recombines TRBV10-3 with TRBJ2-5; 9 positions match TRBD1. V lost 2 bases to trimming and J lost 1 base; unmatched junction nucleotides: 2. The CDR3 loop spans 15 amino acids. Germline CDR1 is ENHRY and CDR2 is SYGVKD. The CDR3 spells CAISEPTGGQETQYF. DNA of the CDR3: TGTGCCATCAGTGAGCCGACAGGGGGCCAAGAGACCCAGTACTTC.

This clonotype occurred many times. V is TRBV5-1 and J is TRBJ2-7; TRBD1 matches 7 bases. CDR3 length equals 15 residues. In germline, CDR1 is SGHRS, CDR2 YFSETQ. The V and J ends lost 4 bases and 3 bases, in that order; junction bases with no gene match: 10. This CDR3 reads CASSPSGTAIYEQYF. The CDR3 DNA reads TGCGCCAGCAGCCCTTCCGGGACAGCGATCTACGAGCAGTACTTC.

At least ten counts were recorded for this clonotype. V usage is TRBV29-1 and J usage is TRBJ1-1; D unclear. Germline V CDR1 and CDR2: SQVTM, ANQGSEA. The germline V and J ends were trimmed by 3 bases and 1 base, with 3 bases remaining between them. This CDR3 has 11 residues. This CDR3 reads CSVDSNTEAFF. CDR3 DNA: TGCAGCGTTGATTCGAACACTGAAGCTTTCTTT.

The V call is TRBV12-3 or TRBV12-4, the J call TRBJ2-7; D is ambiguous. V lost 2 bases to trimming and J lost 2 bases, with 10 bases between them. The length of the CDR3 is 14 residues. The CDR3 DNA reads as TGTGCCAGCAGTTTATCGGGTCGCACCTACGAGCAGTACGTC. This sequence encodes CASSLSGRTYEQYV.

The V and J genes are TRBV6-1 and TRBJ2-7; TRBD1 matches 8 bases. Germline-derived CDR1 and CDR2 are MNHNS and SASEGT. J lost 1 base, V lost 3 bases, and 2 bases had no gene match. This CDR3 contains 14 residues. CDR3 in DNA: TGTGCCAGCAGTGACAGGGGGCATTCCTACGAGCAGTACTTC. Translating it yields CASSDRGHSYEQYF.

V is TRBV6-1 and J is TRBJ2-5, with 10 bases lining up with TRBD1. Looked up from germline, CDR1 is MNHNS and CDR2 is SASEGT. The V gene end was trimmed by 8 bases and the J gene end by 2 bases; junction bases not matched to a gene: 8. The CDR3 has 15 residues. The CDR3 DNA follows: TGTGCCAGCTTTCACGAGGGACAGGGGCAAGAGACCCAGTACTTC. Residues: CASFHEGQGQETQYF.

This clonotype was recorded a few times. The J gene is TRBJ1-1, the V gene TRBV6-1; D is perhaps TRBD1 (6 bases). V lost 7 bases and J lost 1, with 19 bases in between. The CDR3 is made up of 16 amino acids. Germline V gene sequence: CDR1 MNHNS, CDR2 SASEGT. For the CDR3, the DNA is TGTGCCAGCAAGCCAGGGGTGGCTGGTACGAACACTGAAGCTTTCTTT. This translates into CASKPGVAGTNTEAFF.

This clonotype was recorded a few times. The CDR3 loop reads CASSLLARQEEQFF. As DNA, the CDR3 is TGTGCCAGCAGCTTATTGGCCCGCCAGGAAGAGCAGTTCTTC. This chain uses TRBV7-6 with TRBJ2-1; the D is unclear. This CDR3 comprises 14 residues. The germline V gene encodes CDR1 SGHVS and CDR2 FNYEAQ. V was cut by 2 bases and J by 10 bases, with 15 bases left in between. Using reference TRBV7-6 and TRBJ2-1 for the parts outside the CDR3, the full variable domain is GAGVSQSPRYKVTKRGQDVALRCDPISGHVSLYWYRQALGQGPEFLTYFNYEAQQDKSGLPNDRFSAERPEGSISTLTIQRTEQRDSAMYRCASSLLARQEEQFFGPGTRLTVL.

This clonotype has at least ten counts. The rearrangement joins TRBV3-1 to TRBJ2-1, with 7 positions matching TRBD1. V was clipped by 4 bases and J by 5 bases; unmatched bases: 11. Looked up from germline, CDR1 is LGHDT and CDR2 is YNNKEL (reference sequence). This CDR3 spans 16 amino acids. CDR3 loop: CASSPLEGTENNEQFF. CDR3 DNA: TGTGCCAGCAGCCCACTCGAGGGGACAGAAAACAATGAGCAGTTCTTC.

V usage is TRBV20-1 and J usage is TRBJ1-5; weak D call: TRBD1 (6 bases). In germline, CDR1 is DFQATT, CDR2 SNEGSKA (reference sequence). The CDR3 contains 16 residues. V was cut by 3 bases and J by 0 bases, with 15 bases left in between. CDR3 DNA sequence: TGCAGTGCTAGTGGCCGGGGGCCCTATAGCAATCAGCCCCAGCATTTT. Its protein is CSASGRGPYSNQPQHF.

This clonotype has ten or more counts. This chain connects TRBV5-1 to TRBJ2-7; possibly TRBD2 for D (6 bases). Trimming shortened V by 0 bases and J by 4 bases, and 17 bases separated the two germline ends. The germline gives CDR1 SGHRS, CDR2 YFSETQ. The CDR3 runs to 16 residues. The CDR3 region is CASSLDSWRGNYEQYV. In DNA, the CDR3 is TGCGCCAGCAGCTTGGATAGCTGGCGGGGAAATTACGAGCAGTACGTC.

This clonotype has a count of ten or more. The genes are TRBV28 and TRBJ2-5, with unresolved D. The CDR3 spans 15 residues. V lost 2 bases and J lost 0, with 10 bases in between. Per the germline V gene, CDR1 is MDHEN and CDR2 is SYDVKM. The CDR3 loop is CASSLSYNNQETQYF. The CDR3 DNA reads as TGTGCCAGCAGTTTAAGTTATAACAACCAAGAGACCCAGTACTTC.